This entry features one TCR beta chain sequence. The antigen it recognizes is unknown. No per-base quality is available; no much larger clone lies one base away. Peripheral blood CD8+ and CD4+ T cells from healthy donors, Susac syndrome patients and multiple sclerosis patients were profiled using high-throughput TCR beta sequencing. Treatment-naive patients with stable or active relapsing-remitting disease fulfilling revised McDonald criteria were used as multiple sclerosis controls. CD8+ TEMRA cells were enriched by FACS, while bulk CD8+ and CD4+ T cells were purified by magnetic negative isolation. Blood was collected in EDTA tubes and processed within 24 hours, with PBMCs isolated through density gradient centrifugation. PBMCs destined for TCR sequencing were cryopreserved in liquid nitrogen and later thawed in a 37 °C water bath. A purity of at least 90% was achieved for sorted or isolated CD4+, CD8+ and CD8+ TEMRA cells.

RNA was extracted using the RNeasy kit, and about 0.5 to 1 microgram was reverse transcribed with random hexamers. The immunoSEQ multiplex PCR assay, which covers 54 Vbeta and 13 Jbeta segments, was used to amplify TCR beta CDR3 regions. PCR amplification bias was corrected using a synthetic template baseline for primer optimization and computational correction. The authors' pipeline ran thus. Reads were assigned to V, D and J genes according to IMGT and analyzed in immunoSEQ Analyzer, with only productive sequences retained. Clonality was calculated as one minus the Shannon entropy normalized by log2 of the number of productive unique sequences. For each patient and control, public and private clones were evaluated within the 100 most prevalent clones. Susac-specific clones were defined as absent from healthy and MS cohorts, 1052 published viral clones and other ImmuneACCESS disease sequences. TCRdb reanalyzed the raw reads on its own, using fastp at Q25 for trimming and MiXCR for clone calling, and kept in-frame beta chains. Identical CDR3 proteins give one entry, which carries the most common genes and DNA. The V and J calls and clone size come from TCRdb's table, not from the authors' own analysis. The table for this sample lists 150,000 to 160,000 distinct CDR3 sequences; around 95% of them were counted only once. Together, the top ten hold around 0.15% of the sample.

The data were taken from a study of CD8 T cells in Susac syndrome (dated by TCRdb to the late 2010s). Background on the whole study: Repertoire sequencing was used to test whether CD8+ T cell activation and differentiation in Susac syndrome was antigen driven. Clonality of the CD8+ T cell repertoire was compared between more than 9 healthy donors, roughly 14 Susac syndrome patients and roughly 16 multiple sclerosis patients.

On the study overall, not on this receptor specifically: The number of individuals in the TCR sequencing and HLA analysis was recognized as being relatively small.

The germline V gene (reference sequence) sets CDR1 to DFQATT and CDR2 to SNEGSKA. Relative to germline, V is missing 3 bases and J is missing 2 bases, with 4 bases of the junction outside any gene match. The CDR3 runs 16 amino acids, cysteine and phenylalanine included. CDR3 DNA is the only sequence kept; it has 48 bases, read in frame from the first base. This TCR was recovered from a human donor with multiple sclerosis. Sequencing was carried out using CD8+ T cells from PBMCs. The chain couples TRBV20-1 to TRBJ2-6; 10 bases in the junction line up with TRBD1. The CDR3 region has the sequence CSASGTGVAGANVLTF. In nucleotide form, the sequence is TGCAGTGCTAGCGGGACAGGGGTAGCTGGGGCCAACGTCCTGACTTTC.